This T cell receptor (beta chain) appears in the sequencing data of a study of T cell repertoires in cytomegalovirus infection. Whole-study findings and limits: Clonotypes of TCR beta that were HLA-C-restricted and CMV-specific dominated the ex vivo response. People with CMV and the relevant HLA were identified by cumulative public TCR beta family frequency.

From the reads, TCRdb called clonotypes with MiXCR, one entry per CDR3 protein. The table records about 890,000 distinct CDR3 sequences, approximately 31% of them present only once. This clonotype was seen a handful of times. Antigen: not known. Specimen: cultured CD8+ T cells from PBMCs, collected from culture after CMV antigen stimulation. This TCR came from a human donor in good health (CMV status not recorded). Some clones in this sample may be carry-over from other donors' samples.

CDR3 amino acids: CASSSEALGTEAFF. The CDR3 nucleotides are TGTGCCAGCAGCTCGGAGGCCTTAGGTACTGAAGCTTTCTTT. V gene TRBV5-5 combines with J gene TRBJ1-1; D unresolved. CDR3 length: 14 amino acids. Germline CDR1 SGHKS, CDR2 YYEKEE (reference sequence). Between the trimmed V and J ends, which lost 3 bases and 5 bases, there was a span of 14 bases.